What follows is one T cell receptor (beta chain) and its context. Its target is unknown. The data originate from a study of blood T cells in healthy people across ages. Study conclusions and caveats: The study lacked donor CMV status, which possibly confounded expanded clonotype changes. Age showed a roughly linear inverse relationship with TCR beta diversity per million T cells.

The CDR3 covers 15 residues. V lost 4 bases and J lost 8; bases outside the gene matches: 5. Germline assignment: CDR1 SGHTA and CDR2 FQGNSA. Donors each provided 8 to 10 milliliters of peripheral blood. With a J-beta primer mix and a sample-barcoded 5' primer, a second PCR ran about 7 to 12 cycles. A 12-random-nucleotide template-switch adaptor tagged each cDNA molecule. TCRdb redid the calling of the 5' RACE reads with MiXCR, one entry per CDR3 protein. The data contain around 650,000 distinct CDR3 sequences, over 40% of them singletons. The sequencing input was blood. This clonotype originated in a man aged 80 or over in good health. The chain joins TRBV7-2 to TRBJ2-3; TRBD2 matches 14 bases. The CDR3 nucleotides are TGTGCCAGCAGCTCTGGACTAGCGGGAGGCGGTACGCAGTATTTT. Translated, it gives CASSSGLAGGGTQYF.